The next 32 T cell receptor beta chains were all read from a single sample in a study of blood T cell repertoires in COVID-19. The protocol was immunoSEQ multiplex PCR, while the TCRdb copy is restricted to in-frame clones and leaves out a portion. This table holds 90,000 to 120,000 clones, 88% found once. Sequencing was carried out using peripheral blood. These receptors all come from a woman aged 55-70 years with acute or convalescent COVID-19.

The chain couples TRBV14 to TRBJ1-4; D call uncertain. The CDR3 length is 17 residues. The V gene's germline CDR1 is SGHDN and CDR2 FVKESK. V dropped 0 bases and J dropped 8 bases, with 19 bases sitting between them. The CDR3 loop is CASSQDIAGSLEEKLFF. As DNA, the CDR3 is TGTGCCAGCAGCCAAGATATAGCCGGGTCTCTGGAGGAAAAACTGTTTTTT.

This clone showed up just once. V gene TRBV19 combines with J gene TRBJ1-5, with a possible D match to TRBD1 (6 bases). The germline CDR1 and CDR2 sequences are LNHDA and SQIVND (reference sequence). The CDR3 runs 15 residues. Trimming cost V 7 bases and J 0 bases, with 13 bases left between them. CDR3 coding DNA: TGTGCCAGTAAGGGGGACCCTTATAGCAATCAGCCCCAGCATTTT. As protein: CASKGDPYSNQPQHF.

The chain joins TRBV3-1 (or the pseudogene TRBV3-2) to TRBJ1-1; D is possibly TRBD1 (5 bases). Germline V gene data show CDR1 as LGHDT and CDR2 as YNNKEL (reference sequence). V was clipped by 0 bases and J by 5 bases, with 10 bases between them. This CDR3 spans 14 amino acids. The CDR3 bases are TGTGCCAGCAGCCAAGAGGGGGGAAATACTGAAGCTTTCTTT. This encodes CASSQEGGNTEAFF.

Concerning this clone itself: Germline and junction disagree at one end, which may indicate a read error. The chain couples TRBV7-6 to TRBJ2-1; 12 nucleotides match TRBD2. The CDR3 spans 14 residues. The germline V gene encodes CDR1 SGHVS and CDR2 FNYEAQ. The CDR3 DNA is TGTGCCAGCAGCCTAGCGGGAGGGAACAATGAGCAGTTCTTC. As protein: CASSLAGGNNEQFF.

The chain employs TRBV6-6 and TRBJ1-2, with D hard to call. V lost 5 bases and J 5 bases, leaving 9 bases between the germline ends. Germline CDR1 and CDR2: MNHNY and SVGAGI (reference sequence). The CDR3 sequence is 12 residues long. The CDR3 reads CASSPGPYGYTF. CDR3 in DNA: TGTGCCAGCAGTCCAGGCCCTTATGGCTACACCTTC.

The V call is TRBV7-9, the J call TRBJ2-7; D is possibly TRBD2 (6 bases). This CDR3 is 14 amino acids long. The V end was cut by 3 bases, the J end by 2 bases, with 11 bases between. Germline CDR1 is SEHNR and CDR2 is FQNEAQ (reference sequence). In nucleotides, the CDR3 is TGTGCCAGCAGCTTGGGCGGGGCTGCCTACGAGCAGTACTTC. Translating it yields CASSLGGAAYEQYF.

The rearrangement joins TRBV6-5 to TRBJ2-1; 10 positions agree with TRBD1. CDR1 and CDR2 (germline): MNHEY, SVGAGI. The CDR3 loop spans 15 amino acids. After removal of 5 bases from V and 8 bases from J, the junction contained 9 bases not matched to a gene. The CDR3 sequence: CASSQDRGIIYEQFF. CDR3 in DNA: TGTGCCAGCAGTCAGGACAGGGGGATAATCTATGAGCAGTTCTTC.

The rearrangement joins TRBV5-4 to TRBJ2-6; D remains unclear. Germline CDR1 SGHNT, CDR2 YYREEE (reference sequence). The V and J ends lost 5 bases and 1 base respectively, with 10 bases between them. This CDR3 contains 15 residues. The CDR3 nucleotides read TGTGCCAGCAGTAAAGGAGTGTCTGGGGCCAACGTCCTGACTTTC. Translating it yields CASSKGVSGANVLTF. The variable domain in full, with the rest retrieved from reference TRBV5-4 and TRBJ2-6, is ETGVTQSPTHLIKTRGQQVTLRCSSQSGHNTVSWYQQALGQGPQFIFQYYREEENGRGNFPPRFSGLQFPNYSSELNVNALELDDSALYLCASSKGVSGANVLTFGAGSRLTVL.

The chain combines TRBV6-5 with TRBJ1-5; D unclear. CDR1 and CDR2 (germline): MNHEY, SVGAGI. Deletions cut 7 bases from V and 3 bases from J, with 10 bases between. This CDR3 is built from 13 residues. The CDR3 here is CASMKEHNQPQHF. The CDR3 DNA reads TGTGCCAGCATGAAGGAGCACAATCAGCCCCAGCATTTT.

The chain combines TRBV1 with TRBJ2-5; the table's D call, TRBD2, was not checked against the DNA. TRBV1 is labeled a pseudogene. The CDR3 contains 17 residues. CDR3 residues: CTSSQVSAPGLLETQYF. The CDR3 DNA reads TGCACCAGCAGCCAAGTGAGTGCCCCGGGACTATTGGAGACCCAGTACTTC.

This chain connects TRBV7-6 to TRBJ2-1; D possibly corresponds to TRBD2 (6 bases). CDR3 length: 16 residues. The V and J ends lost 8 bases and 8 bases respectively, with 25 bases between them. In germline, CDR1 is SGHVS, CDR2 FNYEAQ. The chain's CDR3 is CASQPAIVQASDEQFF. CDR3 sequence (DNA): TGTGCCAGCCAGCCAGCGATAGTACAGGCTAGCGATGAGCAGTTCTTC.

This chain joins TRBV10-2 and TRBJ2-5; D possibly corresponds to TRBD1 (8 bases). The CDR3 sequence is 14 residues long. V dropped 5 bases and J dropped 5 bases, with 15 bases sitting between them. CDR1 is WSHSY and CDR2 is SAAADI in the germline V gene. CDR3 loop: CASSPGQGGETQYF. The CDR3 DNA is TGCGCCAGCAGTCCAGGACAGGGAGGGGAGACCCAGTACTTC.

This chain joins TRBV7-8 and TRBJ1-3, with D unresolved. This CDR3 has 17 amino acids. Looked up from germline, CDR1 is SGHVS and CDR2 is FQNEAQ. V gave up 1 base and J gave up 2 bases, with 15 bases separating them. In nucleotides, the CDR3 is TGTGCCAGCAGCTTAGAGTTTTCATGGAGACCTGGAAACACCATATATTTT. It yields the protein CASSLEFSWRPGNTIYF.

CDR3 nucleotides: TGTGCCAGCAGCGAAACTCTGAACTATGGCTACACCTTC. Amino acids: CASSETLNYGYTF. V and J are TRBV5-4 and TRBJ1-2; D unresolved. The V end lost 4 bases, the J end lost 2 bases, and 9 bases lay between the germline ends. The CDR3 runs 13 residues. Per germline, CDR1 SGHNT and CDR2 YYREEE (reference sequence).

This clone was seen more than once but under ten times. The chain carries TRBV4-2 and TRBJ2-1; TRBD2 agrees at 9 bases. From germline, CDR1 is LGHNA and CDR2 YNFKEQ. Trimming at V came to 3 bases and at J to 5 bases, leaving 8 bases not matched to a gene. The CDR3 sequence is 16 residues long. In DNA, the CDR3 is TGTGCCAGCAGCCAGGCGGGAGGGCCCGTGAACAATGAGCAGTTCTTC. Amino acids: CASSQAGGPVNNEQFF.

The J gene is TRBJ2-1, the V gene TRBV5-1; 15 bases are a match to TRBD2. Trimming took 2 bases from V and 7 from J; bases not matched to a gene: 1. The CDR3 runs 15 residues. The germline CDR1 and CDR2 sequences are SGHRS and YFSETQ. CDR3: CASSFGLAGGNEQFF. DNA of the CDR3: TGCGCCAGCAGCTTCGGACTAGCGGGAGGGAATGAGCAGTTCTTC.

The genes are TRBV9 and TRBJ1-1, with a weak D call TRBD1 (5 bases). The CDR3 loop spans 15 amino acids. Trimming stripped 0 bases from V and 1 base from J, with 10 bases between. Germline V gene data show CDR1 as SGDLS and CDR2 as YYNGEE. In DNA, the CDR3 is TGTGCCAGCAGCGTAGACGGCAGGGAGAACACTGAAGCTTTCTTT. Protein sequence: CASSVDGRENTEAFF. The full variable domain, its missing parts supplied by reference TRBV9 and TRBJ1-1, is DSGVTQTPKHLITATGQRVTLRCSPRSGDLSVYWYQQSLDQGLQFLIQYYNGEERAKGNILERFSAQQFPDLHSELNLSSLELGDSALYFCASSVDGRENTEAFFGQGTRLTVV.

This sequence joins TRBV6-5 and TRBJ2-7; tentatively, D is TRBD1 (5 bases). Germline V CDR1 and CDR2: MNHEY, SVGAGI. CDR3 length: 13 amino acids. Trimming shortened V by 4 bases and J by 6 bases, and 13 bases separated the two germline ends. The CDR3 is CASSLEDTLEQYV. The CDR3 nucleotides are TGTGCCAGCAGTTTAGAGGACACCCTCGAGCAGTACGTC.

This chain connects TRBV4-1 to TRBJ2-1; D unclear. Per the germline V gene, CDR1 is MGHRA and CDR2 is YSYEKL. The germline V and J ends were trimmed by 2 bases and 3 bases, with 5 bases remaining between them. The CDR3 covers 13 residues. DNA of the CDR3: TGCGCCAGCAGCCAACCCGGCTACAATGAGCAGTTCTTC. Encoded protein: CASSQPGYNEQFF.

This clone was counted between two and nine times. The CDR3 nucleotides are TGTGCCAGCTCACCGACGACAGGCCCTAACTATGGCTACACCTTC. Protein sequence: CASSPTTGPNYGYTF. The V and J genes are TRBV18 and TRBJ1-2; tentatively, D is TRBD1 (6 bases). This CDR3 spans 15 amino acids. V lost 3 bases and J lost 0, with 11 bases in between. From germline, CDR1 is KGHSH and CDR2 LQKENI. The full variable domain, completed using reference TRBV18 and TRBJ1-2, is NAGVMQNPRHLVRRRGQEARLRCSPMKGHSHVYWYRQLPEEGLKFMVYLQKENIIDESGMPKERFSAEFPKEGPSILRIQQVVRGDSAAYFCASSPTTGPNYGYTFGSGTRLTVV.

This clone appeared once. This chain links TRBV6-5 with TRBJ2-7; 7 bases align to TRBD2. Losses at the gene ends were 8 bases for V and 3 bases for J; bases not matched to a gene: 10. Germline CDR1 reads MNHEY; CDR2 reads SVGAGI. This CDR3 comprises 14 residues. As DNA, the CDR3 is TGTGCCAGCGGGGGAGGAGCGGGAAACTACGAGCAGTACTTC. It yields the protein CASGGGAGNYEQYF.

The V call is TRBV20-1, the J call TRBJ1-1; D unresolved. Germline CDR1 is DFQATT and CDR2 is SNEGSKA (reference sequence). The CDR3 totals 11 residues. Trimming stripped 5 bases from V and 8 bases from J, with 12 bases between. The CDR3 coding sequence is TGCAGTGCTGGCGGGAGACCCGAAGCTTTCTTT. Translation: CSAGGRPEAFF.

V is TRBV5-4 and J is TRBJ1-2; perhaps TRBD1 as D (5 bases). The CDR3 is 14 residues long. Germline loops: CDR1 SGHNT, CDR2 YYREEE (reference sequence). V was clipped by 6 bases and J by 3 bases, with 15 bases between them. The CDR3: CASNQGGFDYGYTF. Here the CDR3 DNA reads TGTGCCAGCAATCAGGGAGGATTTGACTATGGCTACACCTTC.

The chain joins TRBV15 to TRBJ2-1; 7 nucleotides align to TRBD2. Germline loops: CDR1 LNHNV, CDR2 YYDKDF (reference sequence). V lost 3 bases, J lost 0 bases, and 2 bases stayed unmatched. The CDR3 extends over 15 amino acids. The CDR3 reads CATSRGGSSYNEQFF. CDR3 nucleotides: TGTGCCACCAGCAGGGGAGGGAGCTCCTACAATGAGCAGTTCTTC.

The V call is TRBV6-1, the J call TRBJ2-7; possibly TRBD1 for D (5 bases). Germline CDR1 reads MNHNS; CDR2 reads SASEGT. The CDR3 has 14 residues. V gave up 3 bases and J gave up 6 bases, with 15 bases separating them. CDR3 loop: CASSEFQGFGEQYV. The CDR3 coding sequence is TGTGCCAGCAGTGAGTTTCAGGGTTTTGGCGAGCAGTACGTC.

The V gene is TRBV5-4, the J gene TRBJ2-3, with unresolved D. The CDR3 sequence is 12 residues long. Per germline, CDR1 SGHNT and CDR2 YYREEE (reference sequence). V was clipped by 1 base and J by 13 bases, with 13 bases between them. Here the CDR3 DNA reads TGTGCCAGCAGCTTGAAAGATTGTCGGGAGTATTTT. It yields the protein CASSLKDCREYF.

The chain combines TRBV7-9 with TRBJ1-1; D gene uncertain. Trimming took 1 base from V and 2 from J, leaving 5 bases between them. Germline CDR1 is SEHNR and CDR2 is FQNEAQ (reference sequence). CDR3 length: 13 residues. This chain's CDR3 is CASSLGANTEAFF. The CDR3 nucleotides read TGTGCCAGCAGCTTAGGGGCTAACACTGAAGCTTTCTTT.

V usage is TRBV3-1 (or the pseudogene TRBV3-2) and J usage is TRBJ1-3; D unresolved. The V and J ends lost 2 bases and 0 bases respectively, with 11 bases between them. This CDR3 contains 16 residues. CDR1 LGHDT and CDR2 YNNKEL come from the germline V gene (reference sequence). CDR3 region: CASSQHFLSSGNTIYF. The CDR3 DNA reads TGTGCCAGCAGCCAACATTTTCTAAGCTCTGGAAACACCATATATTTT.

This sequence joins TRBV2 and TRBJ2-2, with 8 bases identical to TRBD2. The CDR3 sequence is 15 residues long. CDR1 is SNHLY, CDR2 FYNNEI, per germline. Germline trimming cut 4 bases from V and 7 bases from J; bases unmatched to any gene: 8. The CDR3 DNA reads TGTGCCAGCAGTGTCAGCCTAGCGGGCCTCGGGGAGCTGTTTTTT. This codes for CASSVSLAGLGELFF.

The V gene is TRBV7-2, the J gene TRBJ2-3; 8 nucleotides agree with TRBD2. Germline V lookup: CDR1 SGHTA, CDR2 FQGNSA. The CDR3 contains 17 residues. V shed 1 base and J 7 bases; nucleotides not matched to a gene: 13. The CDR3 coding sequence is TGTGCCAGCAGCTTAGGGGGGCTCGCGGGAGGAGGAAATACGCAGTATTTT. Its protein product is CASSLGGLAGGGNTQYF.

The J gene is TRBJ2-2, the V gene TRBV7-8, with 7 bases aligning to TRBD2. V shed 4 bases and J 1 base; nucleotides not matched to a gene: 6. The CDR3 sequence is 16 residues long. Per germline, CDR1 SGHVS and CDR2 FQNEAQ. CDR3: CASSSYLAVNTGELFF. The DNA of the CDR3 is TGTGCCAGCAGCTCTTATCTAGCGGTGAACACCGGGGAGCTGTTTTTT. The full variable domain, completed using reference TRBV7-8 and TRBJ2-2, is GAGVSQSPRYKVAKRGQDVALRCDPISGHVSLFWYQQALGQGPEFLTYFQNEAQLDKSGLPSDRFFAERPEGSVSTLKIQRTQQEDSAVYLCASSSYLAVNTGELFFGEGSRLTVL.

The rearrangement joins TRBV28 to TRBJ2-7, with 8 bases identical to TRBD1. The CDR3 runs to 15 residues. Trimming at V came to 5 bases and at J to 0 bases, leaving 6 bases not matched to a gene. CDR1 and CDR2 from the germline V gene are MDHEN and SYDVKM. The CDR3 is CASSAGQVSSYEQYF. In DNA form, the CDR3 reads TGTGCCAGCAGTGCGGGACAGGTGAGCTCCTACGAGCAGTACTTC.